The rows below give T cell receptor beta chains drawn from one sample of a study of blood T cell repertoires in COVID-19. The method was immunoSEQ multiplex PCR; TCRdb's version includes in-frame clones alone and lacks a portion of them. The sample records approximately 99,000 clones, over 80% being singletons. The sample was peripheral blood. These receptors all come from a woman in her seventies with acute or convalescent COVID-19. CDR3s include the opening cysteine and the closing phenylalanine or tryptophan. The D gene is left open where the match is weak. Size is stated for part of the rows, as once, few or many counts, or as a class when the clone is expanded.

V gene	D gene	J gene	clone size	CDR3 protein	CDR3 DNA
TRBV11-3	NA	TRBJ1-2	NA	CASSSQGYGYTF	TGTGCCAGCAGCTCCCAGGGATATGGCTACACCTTC
TRBV9	TRBD1	TRBJ1-6	NA	CASSGSGTALEPLHF	TGTGCCAGCAGCGGGTCCGGGACAGCCCTGGAACCCCTCCACTTT
TRBV7-9	NA	TRBJ1-1	NA	CASSLNRLNTEAFF	TGTGCCAGCAGCTTGAACAGGCTGAACACTGAAGCTTTCTTT
TRBV5-1	NA	TRBJ2-3	NA	CASSLARDLDTQYF	TGCGCCAGCAGCTTGGCCCGGGACTTAGATACGCAGTATTTT
TRBV5-1	TRBD2	TRBJ2-1	NA	CASSLYSGGAYNEQFF	TGCGCCAGCAGCTTGTATAGCGGGGGGGCCTACAATGAGCAGTTCTTC
TRBV2	NA	TRBJ2-5	NA	CASSPRWGWETQYF	TGTGCCAGCAGTCCGAGGTGGGGCTGGGAGACCCAGTACTTC
TRBV3-1/TRBV3-2	NA	TRBJ1-3	NA	CASSHRQHSGNTIYF	TGTGCCAGCAGCCACCGACAACACTCTGGAAACACCATATATTTT
TRBV28	TRBD1	TRBJ2-4	NA	CASKGAPIAKNIQYF	TGTGCCTCCAAGGGGGCCCCTATAGCCAAAAACATTCAGTACTTC
TRBV19	NA	TRBJ1-5	NA	CASSGGFNQPQHF	TGTGCCAGTAGTGGGGGGTTTAATCAGCCCCAGCATTTT
TRBV27	TRBD2	TRBJ2-1	NA	CASSLVGGGFYEQFF	TGTGCCAGCAGTCTGGTCGGGGGGGGCTTCTATGAGCAGTTCTTC
TRBV2	NA	TRBJ2-2	NA	CASVELPGSGGELFF	TGTGCCAGCGTGGAACTCCCCGGTAGCGGCGGGGAGCTGTTTTTT
TRBV7-8	TRBD1	TRBJ1-6	NA	CASSLTGQDNSPLHF	TGTGCCAGCAGCTTAACGGGACAGGATAATTCACCCCTCCACTTT
TRBV5-1	NA	TRBJ2-7	NA	CASSLIALDYEQYF	TGCGCCAGCAGCCTGATAGCGTTAGACTACGAGCAGTACTTC
TRBV3-1/TRBV3-2	NA	TRBJ2-1	NA	CASSQMGSYNEQFF	TGTGCCAGCAGCCAGATGGGGAGTTACAATGAGCAGTTCTTC
TRBV27	NA	TRBJ1-5	few	CASSFLGSNQPQHF	TGTGCCAGCAGTTTTTTGGGCAGCAATCAGCCCCAGCATTTT
TRBV20-1	NA	TRBJ2-1	NA	CSASNLREQFF	TGCAGTGCTAGTAACTTACGCGAGCAGTTCTTC
TRBV29-1	TRBD1	TRBJ1-1	few	CSARRQGNTEAFF	TGCAGCGCCAGGAGACAGGGGAACACTGAAGCTTTCTTT
TRBV6-6	TRBD1	TRBJ1-4	NA	CASSLSGQGGKLFF	TGTGCCAGCAGTCTATCGGGACAGGGGGGAAAACTGTTTTTT
TRBV2	NA	TRBJ2-1	NA	CASSAQRIKNNEQFF	TGTGCCAGCAGTGCCCAGCGGATAAAAAACAATGAGCAGTTCTTC
TRBV18	NA	TRBJ1-4	NA	CASSTQGSRDEKLFF	TGTGCCAGCTCGACCCAGGGGAGCAGGGATGAAAAACTGTTTTTT
TRBV6-6	NA	TRBJ1-5	NA	CASSYSVGVQPQHF	TGTGCCAGCAGTTACTCTGTCGGGGTTCAGCCCCAGCATTTT
TRBV10-3	TRBD1	TRBJ1-1	NA	CAISESTGQGNTEAFF	TGTGCCATCAGTGAGTCAACGGGACAGGGAAACACTGAAGCTTTCTTT
TRBV5-6	NA	TRBJ2-2	NA	CASSLFRGASTGELFF	TGTGCCAGCAGCTTGTTCCGGGGGGCAAGCACCGGGGAGCTGTTTTTT
TRBV12-3/TRBV12-4	NA	TRBJ1-1	NA	CASSSVPGTEAFF	TGTGCCAGCAGTTCAGTTCCGGGCACTGAAGCTTTCTTT
TRBV15	NA	TRBJ2-6	once	CATSRETGGGANVLTF	TGTGCCACCAGCAGAGAGACCGGCGGAGGGGCCAACGTCCTGACTTTC
TRBV5-1	NA	TRBJ1-6	once	CASSLEQGSNSPLHF	TGCGCCAGCAGCTTGGAGCAGGGAAGTAATTCACCCCTCCACTTT
TRBV7-9	NA	TRBJ1-5	few	CASSLSGRLSNQPQHF	TGTGCCAGCAGCTTATCCGGCAGGCTGAGCAATCAGCCCCAGCATTTT
TRBV7-3	NA	TRBJ1-1	NA	CASSPDPTGNTEAFF	TGTGCCAGCAGCCCAGACCCGACAGGGAACACTGAAGCTTTCTTT
TRBV3-1/TRBV3-2	NA	TRBJ2-2	once	CASSQTPHTGELFF	TGTGCCAGCAGCCAAACACCCCACACCGGGGAGCTGTTTTTT
TRBV19	NA	TRBJ2-3	NA	CASRSNRRLYTDTQYF	TGTGCCAGTAGGAGCAACCGGAGACTCTACACAGATACGCAGTATTTT
TRBV27	NA	TRBJ2-1	NA	CASSSRQSSYNEQFF	TGTGCCAGCAGTTCCCGACAGAGCTCCTACAATGAGCAGTTCTTC
TRBV10-2	NA	TRBJ2-7	NA	CASSERGEQYF	TGCGCCAGCAGTGAGCGGGGGGAGCAGTACTTC